The sequence of this T cell receptor beta chain was determined in a study of identical twins. Of note for this clonotype: What it binds is unknown.

CDR1 and CDR2 (germline): SGHAT, FQDESV (reference sequence). This CDR3 region has 15 residues. Between the trimmed V and J ends, which lost 5 bases and 4 bases, there was a span of 16 bases. TCRdb recomputed calls from the 5' RACE reads with MiXCR, one row per CDR3 protein. The sample contains hundreds of thousands of distinct CDR3 sequences, 9% to 15% of which appear only once. General observations from the study: While abundant cord blood beta clonotypes carried fewer insertions, memory repertoires showed no such pattern.

The same sample was also studied in work on yellow fever vaccine responses in identical twins.

The TCR originated in a woman aged 18-30 years in good health. Sequences were obtained from PBMCs. The chain couples TRBV11-1 to TRBJ2-3, with D tentatively TRBD2 (5 bases). CDR3 nucleotide sequence: TGTGCCAGCAGCACCTGGGAGCCCGCCCCAGATACGCAGTATTTT. Protein sequence: CASSTWEPAPDTQYF.